The 23 T cell receptor beta chains below all came from one sample that was sequenced in a study of HIV-infected children after antiretroviral therapy interruption. Treatment indicated: PENTA 11 planned treatment interruption arm or continuous ART arm. The TCR library was built from RNA with a 3' RACE protocol and unique molecular identifiers. MiXCR was run by TCRdb on the 3' RACE reads, yielding one entry per CDR3 protein. Here the sample spans about 15,000 distinct CDR3 sequences, approximately 3.6% being singletons. Sequencing used CD45RO+ CD8+ T cells from PBMCs, pooled from several time points, obtained from a donor given antiretroviral therapy, either interrupted or continuous. Subset described: memory CD8+ CD45RO+ CD45RA- T cells. These TCRs come from a pool of human donors with HIV.

This clonotype was observed at least ten times. DNA of the CDR3: TGCAGTGCTAGACTCTCGAGTAGGCACACTGAAGCTTTCTTT. Translating gives CSARLSSRHTEAFF. The gene calls are TRBV20-1 and TRBJ1-1; D unclear. The V gene's germline CDR1 is DFQATT and CDR2 SNEGSKA (reference sequence). V dropped 2 bases and J dropped 3 bases, with 13 bases sitting between them. This CDR3 region has 14 residues.

This clonotype was counted ten times or more. V gene TRBV6-6 combines with J gene TRBJ2-1; 9 bases match TRBD2. Germline CDR1 MNHNY, CDR2 SVGAGI (reference sequence). V shed 5 bases, J shed 8 bases, and the junction held 10 bases outside the gene matches. This CDR3 contains 15 residues. The CDR3 region has the DNA TGTGCCAGCAGTCGACTAGCGGAAAGTCGCGATGAGCAGTTCTTC. Translation: CASSRLAESRDEQFF.

This clonotype is medium-sized (0.01 to 0.1%) by share. The chain is built from TRBV4-1 and TRBJ2-7; tentative D call: TRBD2 (5 bases). Germline V lookup: CDR1 MGHRA, CDR2 YSYEKL. The ends were cut back, 4 bases at V and 3 bases at J, with 16 bases in the middle. The CDR3 is made up of 15 amino acids. The CDR3 spells CASSPQTGSGYEQYF. The DNA of the CDR3 is TGCGCCAGCAGCCCTCAGACGGGATCCGGCTACGAGCAGTACTTC.

This clonotype was seen only a few times. The V call is TRBV20-1, the J call TRBJ2-5; TRBD2 agrees at 12 bases. Germline V gene data show CDR1 as DFQATT and CDR2 as SNEGSKA (reference sequence). J gave up 5 bases and V 0 bases, and 16 bases lay outside the gene matches. CDR3 length: 19 amino acids. The CDR3 DNA reads TGCAGTGCTAGAGACCCCTCTAGCGGGAGGGCTGGGGATTGGGAGACCCAGTACTTC. It codes for CSARDPSSGRAGDWETQYF.

This clonotype counts as medium-sized. The V gene is TRBV10-1, the J gene TRBJ2-1, with 7 bases matching TRBD1. The CDR3 is 15 amino acids. CDR1 and CDR2 from the germline V gene are WNHNN and SYGVQD (reference sequence). V shed 2 bases, J shed 4 bases, and the junction held 5 bases outside the gene matches. CDR3 amino acids: CASSEPTGTYNEQFF. CDR3 bases: TGCGCCAGCAGTGAGCCGACAGGGACGTACAATGAGCAGTTCTTC.

The chain combines TRBV4-2 with TRBJ2-7, with D maybe TRBD1 (5 bases). This CDR3 spans 13 amino acids. Germline V lookup: CDR1 LGHNA, CDR2 YNFKEQ. Between the trimmed V and J ends, which lost 4 bases and 3 bases, there was a span of 10 bases. CDR3 sequence reads: CASSPDSFYEQYF. CDR3 DNA: TGTGCCAGCAGCCCTGACAGTTTCTACGAGCAGTACTTC.

The sample holds many counts of this clonotype. The genes are TRBV14 and TRBJ2-1; TRBD1 agrees at 9 bases. Trimming took 3 bases from V and 8 from J; bases not matched to a gene: 11. CDR3 length: 16 amino acids. Germline V gives CDR1 SGHDN, CDR2 FVKESK. The CDR3, as DNA: TGTGCCAGCAGCCATCACTACAGGGGGCCCGGGGATGAGCAGTTCTTC. Amino acid sequence: CASSHHYRGPGDEQFF. Complete variable domain (other parts from reference TRBV14 and TRBJ2-1): EAGVTQFPSHSVIEKGQTVTLRCDPISGHDNLYWYRRVMGKEIKFLLHFVKESKQDESGMPNNRFLAERTGGTYSTLKVQPAELEDSGVYFCASSHHYRGPGDEQFFGPGTRLTVL.

This clonotype showed up many times. The chain links TRBV2 to TRBJ2-2; 14 nucleotides line up with TRBD2. The CDR3 consists of 16 residues. Germline trimming cut 8 bases from V and 4 bases from J; bases unmatched to any gene: 6. CDR1 SNHLY and CDR2 FYNNEI come from the germline V gene. CDR3 nucleotide sequence: TGTGCCAGCTCCAGACTAGCGGGGGGGCCCACCGGGGAGCTGTTTTTT. Translating it yields CASSRLAGGPTGELFF. Together with reference TRBV2 and TRBJ2-2, the CDR3 gives the full variable domain: EPEVTQTPSHQVTQMGQEVILRCVPISNHLYFYWYRQILGQKVEFLVSFYNNEISEKSEIFDDQFSVERPDGSNFTLKIRSTKLEDSAMYFCASSRLAGGPTGELFFGEGSRLTVL.

This clonotype occurred many times. This chain joins TRBV2 and TRBJ1-3; D is possibly TRBD1 (5 bases). Germline CDR1 is SNHLY and CDR2 is FYNNEI. This CDR3 is 16 amino acids long. Trimming shortened V by 7 bases and J by 5 bases, and 21 bases separated the two germline ends. For the CDR3, the DNA is TGTGCCAGCAACATCCCTGGGGAGGGGCCCAGAAACACCATATATTTT. Residues: CASNIPGEGPRNTIYF.

This clonotype has ten or more counts. The CDR3 reads CSASRTENYNEQFF. DNA of the CDR3: TGCAGTGCTAGTAGGACAGAGAACTACAATGAGCAGTTCTTC. This chain uses TRBV20-1 with TRBJ2-1, with a possible D match to TRBD1 (6 bases). This CDR3 has 14 residues. The germline V gene encodes CDR1 DFQATT and CDR2 SNEGSKA (reference sequence). V shed 3 bases and J shed 3 bases, with 12 bases lying between them.

This clonotype was observed at least ten times. J is TRBJ2-7 and V is TRBV13; no reliable D call. Germline CDR1 reads PRHDT; CDR2 reads FYEKMQ (reference sequence). The CDR3 is 14 residues long. The V end lost 3 bases, the J end lost 0 bases, and 9 bases lay between the germline ends. The CDR3 DNA sequence: TGTGCCAGCAGCTTGGGTGCGGCCTCCTACGAGCAGTACTTC. It is translated as CASSLGAASYEQYF. Filled out from reference TRBV13 and TRBJ2-7, the complete variable domain reads AAGVIQSPRHLIKEKRETATLKCYPIPRHDTVYWYQQGPGQDPQFLISFYEKMQSDKGSIPDRFSAQQFSDYHSELNMSSLELGDSALYFCASSLGAASYEQYFGPGTRLTVT.

This clonotype occurred many times. This rearrangement joins TRBV9 to TRBJ1-6; D gene uncertain. CDR1 is SGDLS and CDR2 is YYNGEE in the germline V gene. The CDR3 is 15 amino acids. Trimming shortened V by 4 bases and J by 6 bases, and 14 bases separated the two germline ends. CDR3 nucleotides: TGTGCCAGCAGCCCACGAGAGGTCGGTAATTCACCCCTCCACTTT. Translation: CASSPREVGNSPLHF.

This clonotype appeared many times. The rearrangement joins TRBV10-2 to TRBJ1-6; no definite D call. V gave up 3 bases and J gave up 7 bases, with 22 bases separating them. The CDR3 extends over 18 amino acids. Germline V CDR1 and CDR2: WSHSY, SAAADI. CDR3 coding DNA: TGCGCCAGCAGTGATCCGAAGAGCGGGAGTGGGGAGAATTCACCCCTCCACTTT. Amino acid sequence: CASSDPKSGSGENSPLHF.

This chain links TRBV6-1 with TRBJ2-3; 7 bases are a match to TRBD1. V trimming: 6 bases; J trimming: 6 bases; junction bases outside the gene matches: 12. The CDR3 is 15 residues long. Germline-derived CDR1 and CDR2 are MNHNS and SASEGT. CDR3 loop: CASRGITGESDTQYF. The CDR3 DNA sequence: TGTGCCAGCAGGGGCATCACAGGGGAGAGCGATACGCAGTATTTT.

The sample holds many counts of this clonotype. The rearrangement links TRBV6-1 to TRBJ2-1, with TRBD2 as a possible D gene (6 bases). The CDR3 consists of 16 residues. V was shortened by 7 bases and J by 0 bases, with 16 bases between the two germline ends. Germline lookup yields CDR1 MNHNS and CDR2 SASEGT. This CDR3 reads CASTEGRPSSYNEQFF. For the CDR3, the DNA is TGTGCCAGCACCGAAGGGAGGCCCAGCTCCTACAATGAGCAGTTCTTC.

This clonotype has at least ten counts. This chain links TRBV20-1 with TRBJ2-5; 7 bases line up with TRBD1. Germline values: CDR1 DFQATT, CDR2 SNEGSKA (reference sequence). Trimming cost V 7 bases and J 3 bases; bases outside gene matches: 5. The CDR3 spans 12 residues. The CDR3 bases are TGCAGTGTGGGACAGCTAAAAGAGACCCAGTACTTC. The encoded protein is CSVGQLKETQYF.

This clonotype has a count of ten or more. This chain connects TRBV6-6 to TRBJ1-5; no clear D gene. Per germline, CDR1 MNHNY and CDR2 SVGAGI (reference sequence). V lost 4 bases, J lost 6 bases, and 4 bases lay in between. The length of the CDR3 is 11 residues. In nucleotides, the CDR3 is TGTGCCAGCAGTTTTGGTCAGCCCCAGCATTTT. Translating gives CASSFGQPQHF.

Ten or more counts support this clonotype. The genes are TRBV12-5 and TRBJ2-7, with 10 bases that match TRBD1. Trimming cost V 5 bases and J 7 bases; bases outside gene matches: 11. CDR1 LGHNT and CDR2 FRNRAP come from the germline V gene. This CDR3 contains 15 residues. The CDR3 sequence is CASGPLGTGEVEQYF. The CDR3 coding sequence is TGTGCTAGTGGTCCACTCGGGACAGGGGAGGTGGAGCAGTACTTC.

This clonotype was seen repeatedly, ten times or more. The V and J genes are TRBV30 and TRBJ2-1, with 11 bases identical to TRBD2. V trimming: 5 bases; J trimming: 0 bases; junction bases outside the gene matches: 12. The CDR3 length is 18 residues. The germline CDR1 and CDR2 sequences are GTSNPN and SVGIG (reference sequence). The CDR3 DNA is TGTGCCTGGTTCCTGGGACTAGCGGTCCCGAGCTCCTACAATGAGCAGTTCTTC. It encodes CAWFLGLAVPSSYNEQFF.

This clonotype was recorded a few times. Germline is not matched at one junction end, which may reflect a read error. The rearrangement uses TRBV7-3 and TRBJ2-1, with TRBD2 as a possible D gene (7 bases). Germline CDR1 is SGHTA and CDR2 is FQGTGA. This CDR3 comprises 15 residues. The CDR3 region is CASSFGGPGYNEQFF. In DNA, the CDR3 is TGCGCCAGCAGCTTCGGGGGGCCTGGTTACAATGAGCAGTTCTTC.

The gene calls are TRBV12-3 or TRBV12-4 and TRBJ2-3; D not certain. The V end lost 5 bases, the J end lost 4 bases, and 16 bases lay between the germline ends. This CDR3 contains 15 residues. The CDR3 loop reads CASSLLGIESDTQYF. The DNA of the CDR3 is TGTGCCAGCAGTCTTCTAGGGATAGAGTCAGATACGCAGTATTTT.

The V call is TRBV14, the J call TRBJ2-2; D remains unclear. V lost 0 bases to trimming and J lost 0 bases, with 14 bases between them. Germline assignment: CDR1 SGHDN and CDR2 FVKESK. The CDR3 has 18 residues. The CDR3 sequence is CASSQEYAASANTGELFF. CDR3 DNA: TGTGCCAGCAGCCAAGAATATGCAGCCTCAGCGAACACCGGGGAGCTGTTTTTT.

In its sample, this clonotype was seen many times. This chain joins TRBV4-1 and TRBJ2-4; D is perhaps TRBD1 (6 bases). Trimming cost V 0 bases and J 5 bases, with 14 bases left between them. The CDR3 sequence is 16 residues long. Germline CDR1 and CDR2: MGHRA and YSYEKL. For the CDR3, the DNA is TGCGCCAGCAGCCAAGATGACGTATCAGGGGAAAACATTCAGTACTTC. The encoded protein is CASSQDDVSGENIQYF.